The 27 T cell receptor beta chains in this list originate from one sample, sequenced in a study of shared T cell receptors in the human thymus. Produced via immunoSEQ multiplex PCR; TCRdb's table is partial and in-frame only. The sample consists of 500,000 to 750,000 clones, around nine tenths of them appearing once. This sample also appeared in a second study, on human thymus T cells.

Sequenced: thymocytes. Receptors originate from a boy in the first two years of life with a congenital heart defect.

V and J are TRBV6-1 and TRBJ1-1, with 8 bases matching TRBD1. The ends lost 3 bases at V and 7 bases at J; junction bases unmatched: 10. This CDR3 region has 15 residues. Germline loops: CDR1 MNHNS, CDR2 SASEGT. CDR3 sequence (DNA): TGTGCCAGCAGTGATGGACAGGGAAACAGCTTTGAAGCTTTCTTT. This codes for CASSDGQGNSFEAFF.

This chain uses TRBV28 with TRBJ2-5; D is ambiguous. CDR1 and CDR2 from the germline V gene are MDHEN and SYDVKM. V was shortened by 5 bases and J by 7 bases, with 14 bases between the two germline ends. CDR3 length: 13 amino acids. In DNA form, the CDR3 reads TGTGCCAGCAGTCCAACCTCAAGAGGGACCCAGTACTTC. It codes for CASSPTSRGTQYF. The full variable domain, its missing parts supplied by reference TRBV28 and TRBJ2-5, is DVKVTQSSRYLVKRTGEKVFLECVQDMDHENMFWYRQDPGLGLRLIYFSYDVKMKEKGDIPEGYSVSREKKERFSLILESASTNQTSMYLCASSPTSRGTQYFGPGTRLLVL.

V usage is TRBV13 and J usage is TRBJ2-5; 9 bases agree with TRBD2. The germline CDR1 and CDR2 sequences are PRHDT and FYEKMQ (reference sequence). The V segment lost 5 bases and the J segment 4 bases; nucleotides outside the gene matches: 8. This CDR3 is 15 amino acids long. CDR3 region: CASSQAGGEGETQYF. The CDR3 DNA is TGTGCCAGCAGCCAAGCGGGAGGCGAGGGAGAGACCCAGTACTTC.

This clone was counted only a few times. This chain connects TRBV19 to TRBJ1-1, with D maybe TRBD1 (5 bases). This CDR3 region has 14 residues. Germline values: CDR1 LNHDA, CDR2 SQIVND (reference sequence). Trimming left V 5 bases short and J 1 base short, with 11 bases between. CDR3 protein: CASSGGVTNTEAFF. The DNA for the CDR3 is TGTGCCAGTAGTGGGGGGGTTACGAACACTGAAGCTTTCTTT.

The genes are TRBV6-4 and TRBJ1-1; TRBD1 matches at 7 bases. This CDR3 has 15 residues. Germline V gene lookup returns CDR1 MRHNA and CDR2 SNTAGT. V lost 3 bases and J lost 1; bases outside the gene matches: 5. In DNA form, the CDR3 reads TGTGCCAGCAGTGAACGACAGGGTTGGAACACTGAAGCTTTCTTT. It is translated as CASSERQGWNTEAFF.

This chain uses TRBV2 with TRBJ2-7; 7 positions match TRBD2. The CDR3 sequence is 15 residues long. The germline gives CDR1 SNHLY, CDR2 FYNNEI. V lost 5 bases to trimming and J lost 2 bases; unmatched junction nucleotides: 9. CDR3 amino acids: CASSRCGRITYEQYF. As DNA, the CDR3 is TGTGCCAGCAGTAGATGCGGGAGAATAACCTACGAGCAGTACTTC.

This sequence joins TRBV10-3 and TRBJ2-5, with TRBD2 as a possible D gene (6 bases). The germline V gene encodes CDR1 ENHRY and CDR2 SYGVKD. V was pared by 0 bases and J by 1 base, with 12 bases between. There are 16 residues in the CDR3. In DNA form, the CDR3 reads TGTGCCATCAGTGAGTCGAGGGAGGCTCCCCAAGAGACCCAGTACTTC. As protein: CAISESREAPQETQYF.

The CDR3 DNA is TGCGCCAGCAGCCCCCCGGAGGGTTCACCCCTCCACTTT. This gives the protein CASSPPEGSPLHF. The chain employs TRBV5-1 and TRBJ1-6; D unclear. The length of the CDR3 is 13 residues. With 4 bases removed from V and 9 bases from J, the gap between germline ends came to 11 bases. Germline-derived CDR1 and CDR2 are SGHRS and YFSETQ. The variable domain in full, completed from reference TRBV5-1 and TRBJ1-6, reads KAGVTQTPRYLIKTRGQQVTLSCSPISGHRSVSWYQQTPGQGLQFLFEYFSETQRNKGNFPGRFSGRQFSNSRSEMNVSTLELGDSALYLCASSPPEGSPLHFGNGTRLTVT.

The chain joins TRBV7-2 to TRBJ2-7; TRBD1 is a possible D gene (5 bases). V was clipped by 1 base and J by 0 bases, with 7 bases between them. The CDR3 runs 14 residues. The V gene's germline CDR1 is SGHTA and CDR2 FQGNSA. The CDR3 DNA reads as TGTGCCAGCAGCTTAGAGGACAACTCCTACGAGCAGTACTTC. It translates to CASSLEDNSYEQYF.

The genes are TRBV28 and TRBJ1-2; D is perhaps TRBD1 (6 bases). Germline loops: CDR1 MDHEN, CDR2 SYDVKM. The V gene lost 2 bases and the J gene lost 5 bases, with 9 bases spanning the gap. This CDR3 region has 13 residues. The CDR3 nucleotides are TGTGCCAGCAGTTTAGGACAGCTATATGGCTACACCTTC. Amino acids: CASSLGQLYGYTF.

This clone was seen just once. V and J are TRBV7-9 and TRBJ1-1, with TRBD1 as a possible D gene (5 bases). CDR3 length equals 11 residues. The V and J ends lost 5 bases and 8 bases respectively, with 9 bases between them. Germline values: CDR1 SEHNR, CDR2 FQNEAQ (reference sequence). CDR3 protein: CASSARVEAFF. As DNA, the CDR3 is TGTGCCAGCAGCGCCAGGGTCGAAGCTTTCTTT.

The chain is built from TRBV14 and TRBJ1-1, with a weak D call TRBD1 (5 bases). The CDR3 has 12 residues. The V end lost 0 bases, the J end lost 8 bases, and 7 bases lay between the germline ends. From germline, CDR1 is SGHDN and CDR2 FVKESK. The DNA for the CDR3 is TGTGCCAGCAGCCAAGAAGGGGCAGAAGCTTTCTTT. Protein sequence: CASSQEGAEAFF.

V and J are TRBV6-1 and TRBJ1-1; tentatively, D is TRBD1 (5 bases). Germline CDR1 and CDR2: MNHNS and SASEGT. The V end was cut by 0 bases, the J end by 3 bases, with 8 bases between. The CDR3 spans 14 residues. This CDR3 is CASSEAGVHTEAFF. The CDR3 nucleotides are TGTGCCAGCAGTGAAGCAGGGGTCCACACTGAAGCTTTCTTT.

V gene TRBV12-5 combines with J gene TRBJ2-5, with 7 positions matching TRBD1. Per germline, CDR1 LGHNT and CDR2 FRNRAP. The CDR3 is made up of 16 amino acids. V was pared by 7 bases and J by 5 bases, with 16 bases of the junction left unmatched. CDR3 DNA: TGTGCTAGTGCCTGTGAAAGGGGGCGAGGAGATGAGACCCAGTACTTC. Translating it yields CASACERGRGDETQYF.

A few counts support this clone. The chain recombines TRBV13 with TRBJ1-1, with D perhaps matching TRBD1 (5 bases). CDR1 and CDR2 from the germline V gene are PRHDT and FYEKMQ (reference sequence). This CDR3 is 15 amino acids long. The V end was cut by 3 bases, the J end by 0 bases, with 11 bases between. CDR3 DNA sequence: TGTGCCAGCAGCTTGGGGCAGGGCTTGAACACTGAAGCTTTCTTT. Protein sequence: CASSLGQGLNTEAFF.

V is TRBV19 and J is TRBJ1-2; tentative D call: TRBD1 (5 bases). V was cut by 4 bases and J by 2 bases, with 14 bases left in between. CDR1 and CDR2 from the germline V gene are LNHDA and SQIVND (reference sequence). The CDR3 runs to 15 residues. DNA for the CDR3: TGTGCCAGTAGTAGGGGAAAGGGACTGAACTATGGCTACACCTTC. Encoded protein: CASSRGKGLNYGYTF.

The rearrangement uses TRBV5-1 and TRBJ1-2; 7 nucleotides match TRBD1. Germline V gene data show CDR1 as SGHRS and CDR2 as YFSETQ. The CDR3 is made up of 19 amino acids. V lost 1 base, J lost 0 bases, and 15 bases stayed unmatched. The CDR3 protein is CASSLSWVGRGYANYGYTF. CDR3 nucleotide sequence: TGCGCCAGCAGCTTGAGCTGGGTGGGCAGGGGGTACGCTAACTATGGCTACACCTTC.

The chain joins TRBV13 to TRBJ2-7; 7 positions agree with TRBD1. From germline, CDR1 is PRHDT and CDR2 FYEKMQ (reference sequence). V shed 4 bases, J shed 1 base, and the junction held 4 bases outside the gene matches. This CDR3 is 14 amino acids long. Here the CDR3 DNA reads TGTGCCAGCAGCTCCCCGGACAGGTCCTACGAGCAGTACTTC. Translated, it gives CASSSPDRSYEQYF.

The CDR3 sequence: CASSDRGPNSPLHF. CDR3 nucleotide sequence: TGTGCCAGCAGTGACCGGGGTCCAAATTCACCCCTCCACTTT. The V call is TRBV6-4, the J call TRBJ1-6; D is unclear. Between the trimmed V and J ends, which lost 2 bases and 7 bases, there was a span of 9 bases. The CDR3 contains 14 residues. CDR1 is MRHNA, CDR2 SNTAGT, per germline.

J is TRBJ2-2 and V is TRBV25-1, with D tentatively TRBD2 (6 bases). V lost 4 bases, J lost 4 bases, and 16 bases lay in between. Per germline, CDR1 MGHDK and CDR2 SYGVNS. CDR3 length: 16 amino acids. The CDR3 region has the DNA TGTGCCAGCAGTGTAAGAGGCCAGGGAGGCACCGGGGAGCTGTTTTTT. Translation: CASSVRGQGGTGELFF.

The rearrangement links TRBV11-3 to TRBJ2-5, with 13 bases identical to TRBD2. The CDR3 is 18 residues long. V lost 4 bases to trimming and J lost 5 bases; unmatched junction nucleotides: 13. From germline, CDR1 is SGHNT and CDR2 YENEEA. As DNA, the CDR3 is TGTGCCAGCAGCTCCGAAACTAGCGGGAGGGCCGGGGGGGAGACCCAGTACTTC. This codes for CASSSETSGRAGGETQYF.

The J gene is TRBJ2-4, the V gene TRBV23-1; D uncertain. TRBV23-1 is an open reading frame, and its role is uncertain. Trimming pared 3 bases from V and 6 bases from J, leaving 18 bases between. The CDR3 runs 16 residues. This CDR3 reads CASSHEVGSPLNIQYF. CDR3 sequence (DNA): TGCGCCAGCAGTCATGAAGTGGGTAGCCCCCTAAACATTCAGTACTTC.

V usage is TRBV14 and J usage is TRBJ2-2; possible D gene TRBD2, 6 bases. The CDR3 totals 18 residues. Germline lookup yields CDR1 SGHDN and CDR2 FVKESK. The germline V and J ends were trimmed by 4 bases and 6 bases, with 24 bases remaining between them. The CDR3 sequence is CASSLAPGAAPGAGELFF. The CDR3 DNA is TGTGCCAGCAGCCTTGCCCCCGGGGCTGCCCCGGGGGCCGGGGAGCTGTTTTTT.

J is TRBJ2-7 and V is TRBV27, with D perhaps matching TRBD1 (5 bases). The CDR3 is 13 residues long. Between the trimmed V and J ends, which lost 2 bases and 5 bases, there was a span of 10 bases. Germline CDR1 is MNHEY and CDR2 is SMNVEV (reference sequence). CDR3 residues: CASSLTAGNEQYF. The CDR3 DNA follows: TGTGCCAGCAGTTTAACGGCAGGGAACGAGCAGTACTTC.

This rearrangement joins TRBV2 to TRBJ2-1, with TRBD2 matching over 13 bases. Germline V gives CDR1 SNHLY, CDR2 FYNNEI. The ends lost 8 bases at V and 6 bases at J; junction bases unmatched: 4. The CDR3 spans 14 residues. In DNA, the CDR3 is TGTGCCAGCGGCACTAGCGGGAGGGTCAATGAGCAGTTCTTC. It translates to CASGTSGRVNEQFF.

J is TRBJ1-4 and V is TRBV4-3; 7 bases match TRBD1. Per germline, CDR1 LGHNA and CDR2 YSLEER. V dropped 0 bases and J dropped 7; count of bases not matched to a gene: 11. The CDR3 extends over 17 amino acids. The CDR3 DNA follows: TGCGCCAGCAGCCAAGACGTCGGGAGACAGGGAGCTGAAAAACTGTTTTTT. As protein: CASSQDVGRQGAEKLFF.

This chain connects TRBV19 to TRBJ2-4; 15 nucleotides match TRBD2. V dropped 9 bases and J dropped 0; count of bases not matched to a gene: 15. The CDR3 contains 20 residues. Germline V gives CDR1 LNHDA, CDR2 SQIVND (reference sequence). This chain's CDR3 is CASTPRGTSGRSLAKNIQYF. CDR3 sequence (DNA): TGTGCCAGCACACCCCGAGGGACTAGCGGGAGGTCCCTAGCCAAAAACATTCAGTACTTC.